This is a list of T cell receptor beta chains from one sample in a study of Tregs in tolerant kidney transplant recipients. Generated by immunoSEQ multiplex PCR, the TCRdb table keeps only in-frame clones and is missing some. The sample records roughly 120,000 clones, roughly nine tenths being singletons. The sample comprised CD4+ T cells from blood. Receptor source: a human donor in good health. Each CDR3 is given with its conserved first and last residue. D genes are given only for firm matches. Only some rows state a clone size, as once, few, many or a class for expanded clones.

abundance	v_gene	j_gene	d_gene	CDR3nt	CDR3aa
-	TRBV18	TRBJ2-5	-	TGTGCCAGCTCACCCCTCTCCGGATGGGAGACCCAGTACTTC	CASSPLSGWETQYF
-	TRBV18	TRBJ1-2	-	TGTGCCAGCTCACCCTCCAGGAATAAGAACTATGGCTACACCTTC	CASSPSRNKNYGYTF
-	TRBV7-9	TRBJ2-7	TRBD1	TGTGCCAGCAGCTTAGGGACAGGGGGGCAGGGCGAGCAGTACTTC	CASSLGTGGQGEQYF
-	TRBV5-1	TRBJ2-3	TRBD2	TGCGCCAGCAGCTTCTTAGCGGGGGGGCAAACAGATACGCAGTATTTT	CASSFLAGGQTDTQYF
few	TRBV5-1	TRBJ2-3	-	TGCGCCAGCAGCCAAGGGGACCCTAGGACAGATACGCAGTATTTT	CASSQGDPRTDTQYF
-	TRBV7-9	TRBJ1-1	-	TGTGCCAGCAGCTTAGTCGGGGCGCTGGGGGAAGCTTTCTTT	CASSLVGALGEAFF
-	TRBV4-1	TRBJ2-3	TRBD2	TGCGCCAGCAGCCGGGAGTTATGGTCTAGCGGGGGTACAGATACGCAGTATTTT	CASSRELWSSGGTDTQYF
-	TRBV11-2	TRBJ2-5	TRBD2	TGTGCCAGCAGCCCCCCCCTGGCGGGGGGCCCTCTGGAGACCCAGTACTTC	CASSPPLAGGPLETQYF
-	TRBV6-5	TRBJ1-2	-	TGTGCCAGCAGTTACTCGAGGTTTCACGGCTACACCTTC	CASSYSRFHGYTF
once	TRBV7-9	TRBJ1-5	TRBD1	TGTGCCAGCAGCCGGACAGGGGGCAATCAGCCCCAGCATTTT	CASSRTGGNQPQHF
-	TRBV28	TRBJ1-4	TRBD1	TGTGCCAGCAGTTTTCGACAGGGATATAATGAAAAACTGTTTTTT	CASSFRQGYNEKLFF
-	TRBV2	TRBJ2-1	-	TGTGCCAGCAGCACTCGGCAGAGCTTTAGTGAGCAGTTCTTC	CASSTRQSFSEQFF
-	TRBV7-2	TRBJ1-5	TRBD1	TGTGCCAGCAGCGTGACAGGGCATAGCAATCAGCCCCAGCATTTT	CASSVTGHSNQPQHF
-	TRBV10-1	TRBJ2-6	TRBD1	TGCGCCAGCAGCCAGGGACAGTCTGGGGCCAACGTCCTGACTTTC	CASSQGQSGANVLTF
-	TRBV5-4	TRBJ1-1	TRBD1	TGTGCCAGCAGCCCACCGGGACAGAGTTCGAACACTGAAGCTTTCTTT	CASSPPGQSSNTEAFF
-	TRBV5-1	TRBJ2-7	TRBD1	TGCGCCAGCAGCCTACGGACAGGGCGGCCCTACGAGCAGTACTTC	CASSLRTGRPYEQYF
-	TRBV15	TRBJ2-7	-	TGTGCCACCAGCGGACTAGGACAGGACGACGAGCAGTACTTC	CATSGLGQDDEQYF
once	TRBV18	TRBJ2-7	TRBD2	TGTGCCAGCTCACCGGGGACTAGCGGGTTTCCCTCCTACGAGCAGTACTTC	CASSPGTSGFPSYEQYF
-	TRBV6-1	TRBJ2-3	-	TGTGCCAGCCGAACTTATTTACACACAGATACGCAGTATTTT	CASRTYLHTDTQYF
-	TRBV7-2	TRBJ2-1	TRBD2	TGTGCCAGCAGCGCCGGGGGCCTAGCGGGGTTCTACAATGAGCAGTTCTTC	CASSAGGLAGFYNEQFF
-	TRBV10-3	TRBJ2-3	TRBD2	TGTGCCTCAGGACTAGCGGGAAACACAGATACGCAGTATTTT	CASGLAGNTDTQYF
-	TRBV19	TRBJ1-5	-	TGTGCCAGTAGTATGGGGGGCCCTAAGCCCCAGCATTTT	CASSMGGPKPQHF
-	TRBV5-1	TRBJ2-3	-	TGCGCCAGCAGCTTGGCCGCGGCAGATACGCAGTATTTT	CASSLAAADTQYF
-	TRBV7-3	TRBJ1-2	TRBD1	TGTGCCAGCAGCTTAAGACAGGGGGGTGGCTACACCTTC	CASSLRQGGGYTF
-	TRBV5-1	TRBJ2-5	TRBD2	TGCGCCAGCAGCAGGGAGGTCCTAGCGGGAGTAGAGACCCAGTACTTC	CASSREVLAGVETQYF
-	TRBV15	TRBJ1-6	TRBD1	TGTGCCACCAGCAGAGAAGGGGGCAGGAGCTCCTATAATTCACCCCTCCACTTT	CATSREGGRSSYNSPLHF